This entry is about one T cell receptor beta chain. Its recognized antigen is unknown. No base quality information exists; no much larger clone differs at one position. In the paper's terms, the treatment or condition label means: randomized to nivolumab then ipilimumab (arm A) or the reverse (arm B). No trial patient had received prior DNA-damaging chemotherapy. Thawed PBMCs were sorted on a FACS Aria II flow cytometer to isolate live CD3+CD8+ cells negative for CD19 and CD56. Samples came from patients with melanoma in CheckMate 064, a randomized, open-label phase II trial of sequential checkpoint blockade. Peripheral blood mononuclear cells were collected by leukapheresis, purified using Ficoll-Paque, and frozen in human serum containing about 11% DMSO. Purity of sorted blood CD3+CD8+ cells was verified at >95% immediately after sorting, followed by DNA extraction. The sample is drawn from a study of sequential checkpoint blockade in melanoma (dated by TCRdb to the late 2010s). For context, the study as a whole: Patients were randomized 1:1 to first-line nivolumab followed by ipilimumab (arm A) or ipilimumab followed by nivolumab (arm B). Maintenance nivolumab came after each of the two trial sequences.

Broader findings and caveats from the paper: The response-prediction model combining TCR metrics and mutation burden needs validation in larger, independent patient cohorts.

TCRbeta CDR3 regions were immunosequenced from genomic DNA with the immunoSEQ Assay. Before high-throughput sequencing, the genomic DNA was amplified using bias-controlled multiplex PCR. Concerning the study's data processing: To quantify the absolute abundance of each unique TCRbeta CDR3 region, the sequences were collapsed and filtered. Clonality was defined as 1 minus Pielou's evenness and was calculated using productive rearrangements only. A previously published method was used to identify clones with significantly greater frequencies in on-treatment samples than in baseline samples. TCRdb retrieved this table from immuneACCESS and kept in-frame rearrangements only. Not all clones are present; in checked studies, unresolved V genes account for under half, and no reason is known for the remainder. V, J and clone size were drawn from that table, and D and trimming were deduced from the DNA. The sample data list thousands of clones, and over 85% of these were observed just once. The ten largest clones represent approximately 15% of the sample.

According to the germline V gene, CDR1 reads SGHDT and CDR2 reads YYEEEE. Inclusive of the bounding cysteine and valine, the CDR3 is 14 residues long. CDR3 DNA is the only sequence kept; it has 42 bases, read in frame from the first base. Trimming at the junction amounts to 4 bases on V and 6 bases on J, and the germline ends lie 17 bases apart. The sample was CD8+ T cells sorted from blood (inferred from file names), taken from a patient given nivolumab and ipilimumab in sequence. The TCR sequence derives from a human donor with melanoma. Here the chain combines TRBV5-6 and TRBJ2-7; a weak D assignment points to TRBD2 (7 bases agree). The CDR3: CASSPDGGRFEQYV. The nucleotide sequence is TGTGCCAGCAGCCCTGACGGGGGGCGCTTCGAGCAGTACGTC.